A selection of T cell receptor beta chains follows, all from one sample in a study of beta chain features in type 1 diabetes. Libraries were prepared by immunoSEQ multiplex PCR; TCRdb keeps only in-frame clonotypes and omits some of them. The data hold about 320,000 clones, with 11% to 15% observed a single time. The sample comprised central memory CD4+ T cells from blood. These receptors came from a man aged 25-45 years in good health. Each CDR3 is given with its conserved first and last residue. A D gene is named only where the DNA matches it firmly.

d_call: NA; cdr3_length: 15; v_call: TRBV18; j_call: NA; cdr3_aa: CASSPGGAATYEQYF
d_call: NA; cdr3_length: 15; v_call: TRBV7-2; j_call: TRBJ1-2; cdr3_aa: CASSLGPLANYGYTF
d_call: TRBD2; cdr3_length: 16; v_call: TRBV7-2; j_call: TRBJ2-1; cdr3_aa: CASSLASGRAENEQFF
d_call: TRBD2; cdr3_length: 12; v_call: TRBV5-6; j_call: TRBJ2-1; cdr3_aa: CASSLQGGEQFF
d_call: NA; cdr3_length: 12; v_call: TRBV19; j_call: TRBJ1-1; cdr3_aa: CASSPRVVRAFF
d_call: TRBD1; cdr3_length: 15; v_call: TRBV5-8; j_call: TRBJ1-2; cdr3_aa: CASTVTGTGSYGYTF
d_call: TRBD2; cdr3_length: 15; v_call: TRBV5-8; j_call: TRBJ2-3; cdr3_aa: CASSLGTRFTDTQYF
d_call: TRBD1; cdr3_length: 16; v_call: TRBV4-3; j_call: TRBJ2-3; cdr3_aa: CASSQRPKGTADTQYF
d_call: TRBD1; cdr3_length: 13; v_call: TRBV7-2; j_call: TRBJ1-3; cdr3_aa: CANSGGNGNTIYF
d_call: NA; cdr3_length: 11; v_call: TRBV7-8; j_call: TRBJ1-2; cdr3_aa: CASSPQTGYTF
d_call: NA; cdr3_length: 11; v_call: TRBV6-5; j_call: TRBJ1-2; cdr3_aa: CASRAGGGYTF
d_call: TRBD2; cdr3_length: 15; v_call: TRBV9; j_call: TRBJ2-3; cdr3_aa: CASSLFGGAGDTQYF
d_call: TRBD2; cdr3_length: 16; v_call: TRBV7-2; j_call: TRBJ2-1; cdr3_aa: CASSLSSPGGYNEQFF
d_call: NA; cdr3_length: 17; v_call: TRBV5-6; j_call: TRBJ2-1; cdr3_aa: CASSLAKGGLVYNEQFF
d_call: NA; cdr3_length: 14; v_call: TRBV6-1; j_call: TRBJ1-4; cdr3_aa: CASSEGRGNEKLFF
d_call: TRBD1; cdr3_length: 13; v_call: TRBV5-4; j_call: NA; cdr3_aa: CASSNRDRDEQYF
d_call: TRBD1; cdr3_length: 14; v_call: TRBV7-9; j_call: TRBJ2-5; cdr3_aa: CASSSWTGEETQYF
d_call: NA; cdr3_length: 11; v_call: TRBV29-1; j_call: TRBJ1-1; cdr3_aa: CSPTENTEAFF
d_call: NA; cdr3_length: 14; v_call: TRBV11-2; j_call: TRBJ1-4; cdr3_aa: CASSHPSSGLTLFF
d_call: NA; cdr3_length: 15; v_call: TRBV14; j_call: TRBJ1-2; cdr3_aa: CASSQGAGALYGYTF
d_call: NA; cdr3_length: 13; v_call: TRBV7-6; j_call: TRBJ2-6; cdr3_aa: CASSHSGANVLTF
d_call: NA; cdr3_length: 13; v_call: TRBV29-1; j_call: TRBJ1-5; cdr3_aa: CSVALAYNQPQHF
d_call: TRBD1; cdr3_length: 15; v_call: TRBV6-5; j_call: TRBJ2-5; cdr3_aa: CASSIGQGAFETQYF
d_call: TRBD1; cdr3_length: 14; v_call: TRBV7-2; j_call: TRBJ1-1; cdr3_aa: CASYPTGKNTEAFF
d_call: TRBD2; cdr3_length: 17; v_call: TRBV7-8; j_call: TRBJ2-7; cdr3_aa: CASSIGTSGLVALEQYF
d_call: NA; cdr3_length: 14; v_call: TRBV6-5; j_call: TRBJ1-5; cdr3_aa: CASSYRGANQPQHF
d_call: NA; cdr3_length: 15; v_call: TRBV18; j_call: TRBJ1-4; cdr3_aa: CASSPGTPEGEKLFF
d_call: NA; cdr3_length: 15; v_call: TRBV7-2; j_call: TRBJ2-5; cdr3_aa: CASSLGGGVGETQYF
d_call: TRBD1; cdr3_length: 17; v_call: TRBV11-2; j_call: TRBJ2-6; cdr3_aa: CASSPRDRVSGANVLTF
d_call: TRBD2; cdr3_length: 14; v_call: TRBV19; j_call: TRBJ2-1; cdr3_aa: CASKGLAGDNEQFF
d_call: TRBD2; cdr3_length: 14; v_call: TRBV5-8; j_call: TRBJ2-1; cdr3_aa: CASSLKREMNEQFF
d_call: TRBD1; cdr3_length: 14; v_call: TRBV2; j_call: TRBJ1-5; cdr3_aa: CASLGQAGNQPQHF
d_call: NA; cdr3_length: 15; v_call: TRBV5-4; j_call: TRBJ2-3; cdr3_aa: CASSLTGSPLDTQYF
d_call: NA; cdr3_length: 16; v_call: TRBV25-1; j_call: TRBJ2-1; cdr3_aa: CASSEYPGSSYNEQFF
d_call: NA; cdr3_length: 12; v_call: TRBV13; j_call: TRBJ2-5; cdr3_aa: CASSSAGTLDYF
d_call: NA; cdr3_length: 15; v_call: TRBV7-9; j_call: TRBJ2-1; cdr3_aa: CASSLVGGFGNEQFF
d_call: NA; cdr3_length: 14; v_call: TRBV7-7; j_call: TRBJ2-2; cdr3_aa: CASSVGGHTGELFF
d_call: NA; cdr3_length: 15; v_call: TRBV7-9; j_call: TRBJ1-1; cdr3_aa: CASSPREGGLTEAFF
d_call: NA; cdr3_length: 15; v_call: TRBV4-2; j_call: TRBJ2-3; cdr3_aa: CASSLGTTSTDTQYF
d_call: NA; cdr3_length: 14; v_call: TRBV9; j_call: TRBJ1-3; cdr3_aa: CASSVESSGNTIYF
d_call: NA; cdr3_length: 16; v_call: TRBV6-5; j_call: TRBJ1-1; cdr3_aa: CASSYISLSSNTEAFF
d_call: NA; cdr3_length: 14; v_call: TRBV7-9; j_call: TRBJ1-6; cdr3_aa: CASSADGGNSPLHF
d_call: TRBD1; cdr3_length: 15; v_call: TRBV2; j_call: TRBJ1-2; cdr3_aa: CASSDAGDRGLGYTF
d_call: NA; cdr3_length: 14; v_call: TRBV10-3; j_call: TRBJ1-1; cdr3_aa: CASRLGMTNTEAFF
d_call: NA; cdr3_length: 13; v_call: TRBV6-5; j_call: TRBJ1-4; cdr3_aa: CASSGALREKLFF
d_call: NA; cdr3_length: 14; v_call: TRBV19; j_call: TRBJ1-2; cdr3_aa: CASSERGRTFSYTF
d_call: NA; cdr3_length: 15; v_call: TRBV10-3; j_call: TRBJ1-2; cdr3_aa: CAISPHRDRPYGYTF
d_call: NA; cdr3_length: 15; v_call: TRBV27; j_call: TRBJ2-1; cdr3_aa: CASSFGDFSYNEQFF
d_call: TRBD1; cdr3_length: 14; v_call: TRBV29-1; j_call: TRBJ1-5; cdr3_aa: CSVSDGTAFQPQHF
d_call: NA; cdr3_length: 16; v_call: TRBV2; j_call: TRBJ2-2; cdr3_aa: CASSATRSFISGELFF
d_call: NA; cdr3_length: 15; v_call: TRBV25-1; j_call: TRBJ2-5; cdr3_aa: CASSALVRGGETQYF
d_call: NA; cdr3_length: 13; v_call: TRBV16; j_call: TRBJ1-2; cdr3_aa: CASSQSTVGGYTF
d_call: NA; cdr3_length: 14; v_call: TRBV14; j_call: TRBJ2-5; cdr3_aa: CASSQTHGDRTQYF
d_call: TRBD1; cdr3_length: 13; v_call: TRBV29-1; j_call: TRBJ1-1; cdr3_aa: CSGYRGLNTEAFF
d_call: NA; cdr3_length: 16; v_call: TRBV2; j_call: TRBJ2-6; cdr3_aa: CASLILRVSGANVLTF